Listed below are T cell receptor beta chains from one sample, sequenced in a study of blood T cell repertoires in COVID-19. Sequenced by immunoSEQ multiplex PCR; TCRdb stores in-frame clones only, minus some. The sample carries hundreds of thousands of clones, 90% recorded once. The sequenced material came from PBMCs or T cells enriched from blood (not recorded which). The receptors were sampled from a woman under 30 with acute COVID-19. CDR3s include the opening cysteine and the closing phenylalanine or tryptophan. A D gene is named only where the DNA matches it firmly. The size field is filled for only some rows; it gives once, few, many or a size class.

TRBV5-8	TRBJ1-1	NA	NA	CASSRESRNTEAFF	TGTGCCAGCTCTCGGGAGAGCAGGAACACTGAAGCTTTCTTT
TRBV27	TRBJ2-5	TRBD2	NA	CASQPSMTSGAGTQYF	TGTGCCAGCCAACCTAGCATGACTAGCGGAGCAGGGACCCAGTACTTC
TRBV4-1	TRBJ2-6	NA	NA	CASSQAHSGANVLTF	TGCGCCAGCAGCCAAGCCCACTCTGGGGCCAACGTCCTGACTTTC
TRBV3-1/TRBV3-2	TRBJ2-1	TRBD2	NA	CASSQNGRANNEQFF	TGTGCCAGCAGCCAAAACGGGAGGGCTAATAATGAGCAGTTCTTC
TRBV18	TRBJ2-7	TRBD2	once	CASSPPLRAGGLLSYEQYF	TGTGCCAGCTCACCCCCCCTTAGAGCGGGAGGCCTACTCTCCTACGAGCAGTACTTC
TRBV6-5	TRBJ1-2	NA	few	CASSFDTNYGYTF	TGTGCCAGCAGTTTTGACACGAACTATGGCTACACCTTC
TRBV7-9	TRBJ1-1	NA	NA	CASSLAGEGGTEAFF	TGTGCCAGCAGCTTAGCGGGGGAGGGCGGTACTGAAGCTTTCTTT
TRBV18	TRBJ2-3	TRBD1	NA	CASSPPSTGNTDTQYF	TGTGCCAGCTCACCACCGTCGACAGGGAACACAGATACGCAGTATTTT
TRBV2	TRBJ2-2	NA	NA	CASSVRQGAGELFF	TGTGCCAGCAGTGTTCGGCAGGGTGCCGGGGAGCTGTTTTTT
TRBV9	TRBJ2-7	TRBD1	once	CASSTGTGSYEQYF	TGTGCCAGCAGCACAGGGACAGGTTCCTACGAGCAGTACTTC
TRBV18	TRBJ2-3	TRBD2	NA	CASSQRTSGTNTDTQYF	TGTGCCAGCTCACAGCGGACTAGCGGGACCAACACAGATACGCAGTATTTT
TRBV6-5	TRBJ1-1	NA	once	CASSPPFGGGEAFF	TGTGCCAGCAGCCCACCTTTCGGGGGAGGTGAAGCTTTCTTT
TRBV28	TRBJ1-2	NA	NA	CASSSVIVTYNYGYTF	TGTGCCAGCAGTTCGGTGATAGTGACTTATAACTATGGCTACACCTTC
TRBV27	TRBJ2-3	TRBD2	NA	CASNGGSSGMVSTDTQYF	TGTGCCAGCAACGGGGGATCAAGCGGGATGGTTAGCACAGATACGCAGTATTTT
TRBV10-1	TRBJ2-3	TRBD1	once	CASRRQGSDTQYF	TGCGCCAGCAGAAGACAGGGGTCAGATACGCAGTATTTT
TRBV3-1/TRBV3-2	TRBJ2-1	TRBD2	NA	CASSPGTSGLGEQFF	TGTGCCAGCAGCCCCGGGACTAGCGGGTTGGGCGAGCAGTTCTTC
TRBV19	TRBJ1-5	NA	NA	CASSILSLRPQHF	TGTGCCAGTAGTATACTGTCCCTCCGGCCCCAGCATTTT